These T cell receptor beta chains were read from a single sample in a study of technical replicates of blood from a few donors. Using immunoSEQ multiplex PCR, the repertoire was profiled, and TCRdb retains in-frame clones only, with some absent. This table holds over 50,000 clones, around 93% found once. Material: PBMCs. The receptors were gathered from a human donor in good health. Some clones in this sample may be carry-over from other donors' samples. CDR3s include the opening cysteine and the closing phenylalanine or tryptophan. A D gene is named only where the DNA matches it firmly. The size of a clone is reported for some rows only, either as once, few or many, or as a class for expanded clones.

TRBD1	TRBJ1-1	TRBV6-1	few	CASSEGAGQGWTEAFF	TGTGCCAGCAGTGAAGGGGCGGGACAGGGTTGGACTGAAGCTTTCTTT
TRBD2	TRBJ2-7	TRBV6-1	NA	CASSGLAGGQSYEQYF	TGTGCCAGCAGTGGGCTAGCGGGGGGGCAATCCTACGAGCAGTACTTC
TRBD2	TRBJ2-3	TRBV4-1	NA	CASSQVVGRGSTDTQYF	TGCGCCAGCAGCCAAGTGGTCGGGAGGGGGAGCACAGATACGCAGTATTTT
TRBD2	TRBJ2-5	TRBV4-3	NA	CASSQDLIPGGQRQETQYF	TGCGCCAGCAGCCAAGATCTGATTCCGGGAGGGCAGAGACAAGAGACCCAGTACTTC
NA	TRBJ1-1	TRBV7-2	NA	CASSSYTNTEAFF	TGTGCCAGCAGCTCATACACGAACACTGAAGCTTTCTTT
NA	TRBJ1-1	TRBV7-8	NA	CATQVGSNTEAFF	TGTGCCACCCAAGTCGGGTCGAACACTGAAGCTTTCTTT
NA	TRBJ1-5	TRBV6-1	NA	CASSEDRQGNQPQHF	TGTGCCAGCAGTGAAGATAGGCAGGGTAATCAGCCCCAGCATTTT
NA	TRBJ2-7	TRBV5-8	NA	CASSLRDTSYEQYF	TGTGCCAGCAGCTTGCGTGACACCTCCTACGAGCAGTACTTC
NA	TRBJ2-1	TRBV7-9	once	CASSEGYEQFF	TGTGCCAGCAGCGAGGGATATGAGCAGTTCTTC
NA	TRBJ1-6	TRBV6-5	NA	CASSYEGSYNSPLHF	TGTGCCAGCAGTTACGAGGGCTCCTATAATTCACCCCTCCACTTT
NA	TRBJ1-2	TRBV5-5	once	CASSFPGVYGYTF	TGTGCCAGCAGCTTTCCCGGGGTCTATGGCTACACCTTC
TRBD2	TRBJ2-7	TRBV11-2	NA	CASSSLASGPTRRLEQYF	TGTGCCAGCAGCTCACTAGCTAGCGGGCCTACCCGACGCCTCGAGCAGTACTTC
TRBD2	TRBJ2-1	TRBV7-2	NA	CASSPRTSTNEQFF	TGTGCCAGCAGCCCCAGGACTAGCACCAATGAGCAGTTCTTC
TRBD1	TRBJ2-6	TRBV19	once	CAAGTATSGANVLTF	TGTGCCGCCGGGACAGCGACCTCTGGGGCCAACGTCCTGACTTTC
NA	TRBJ2-5	TRBV6-5	NA	CASRVGLWQGETQYF	TGTGCCAGCAGGGTCGGACTCTGGCAGGGGGAGACCCAGTACTTC
NA	TRBJ2-1	TRBV6-6	NA	CASSYTRLYNEQFF	TGTGCCAGCAGTTACACCCGACTGTACAATGAGCAGTTCTTC
NA	TRBJ1-3	TRBV2	few	CAILDTLNSGNTIYF	TGTGCCATCCTGGACACGTTAAACTCTGGAAACACCATATATTTT
TRBD2	TRBJ2-1	TRBV7-9	NA	CASSPELAGGGEQFF	TGTGCCAGCAGCCCCGAACTAGCGGGAGGGGGTGAGCAGTTCTTC
TRBD2	TRBJ2-5	TRBV10-1	NA	CASIWTSGQETQYF	TGCGCCAGCATCTGGACTAGCGGGCAAGAGACCCAGTACTTC
NA	TRBJ2-2	TRBV5-5	NA	CASSLAGLNTGELFF	TGTGCCAGCAGCTTGGCAGGACTGAACACCGGGGAGCTGTTTTTT
NA	TRBJ1-2	TRBV19	NA	CASSITSNYGYTF	TGTGCCAGTAGTATAACTTCTAACTATGGCTACACCTTC
TRBD2	TRBJ2-7	TRBV2	NA	CASSDSGSSYEQYF	TGTGCCAGCAGTGATAGCGGGAGCTCCTACGAGCAGTACTTC
NA	TRBJ2-2	TRBV18	NA	CASSTLDTGELFF	TGTGCCAGCTCAACCCTAGACACCGGGGAGCTGTTTTTT
NA	TRBJ2-7	TRBV5-1	NA	CASKSGGASLHEQYF	TGCGCCAGCAAGTCGGGGGGCGCCTCCCTCCACGAGCAGTACTTC
NA	TRBJ2-3	TRBV30	NA	CAWSVGGDTQYF	TGTGCCTGGAGTGTCGGGGGTGATACGCAGTATTTT
NA	TRBJ2-2	TRBV5-4	NA	CASSRDTQNTGELFF	TGTGCCAGCAGCCGGGACACACAGAACACCGGGGAGCTGTTTTTT
TRBD2	TRBJ2-2	TRBV7-6	NA	CASSSSLAGSLTNTGELFF	TGTGCCAGCAGCTCTTCACTAGCGGGATCACTTACGAACACCGGGGAGCTGTTTTTT
NA	TRBJ2-7	TRBV19	NA	CASSISGATYEQYF	TGTGCCAGTAGTATTTCAGGGGCTACCTACGAGCAGTACTTC
NA	TRBJ1-3	TRBV7-9	NA	CASSRVVGNTIYF	TGTGCCAGCAGCCGGGTTGTGGGAAACACCATATATTTT
NA	TRBJ1-1	TRBV6-6	NA	CASSATGQTTEAFF	TGTGCCAGCAGCGCCACCGGACAGACGACTGAAGCTTTCTTT
NA	TRBJ1-2	TRBV6-5	NA	CASSLRGVGYGYTF	TGTGCCAGCAGTCTCCGGGGGGTCGGCTATGGCTACACCTTC
TRBD2	TRBJ2-1	TRBV6-5	few	CASSYSAGGPTEQFF	TGTGCCAGCAGTTACTCGGCGGGAGGGCCAACTGAGCAGTTCTTC
TRBD2	TRBJ2-1	TRBV9	NA	CASSRGLAGVYNEQFF	TGTGCCAGCAGCCGGGGACTAGCGGGGGTTTACAATGAGCAGTTCTTC
TRBD2	TRBJ2-3	TRBV4-3	NA	CASSQKTSGAGTQYF	TGCGCCAGCAGCCAAAAAACTAGCGGGGCAGGCACGCAGTATTTT
TRBD1	TRBJ1-6	TRBV27	NA	CASSEQGAIGSPLHF	TGTGCCAGCAGCGAACAGGGGGCGATTGGTTCACCCCTCCACTTT
NA	TRBJ1-3	TRBV23-1	NA	CASSHGGRGGNTIYF	TGCGCCAGCAGTCACGGGGGAAGAGGTGGAAACACCATATATTTT
NA	TRBJ2-7	TRBV25-1	NA	CASSGTVAYEQYF	TGTGCCAGCAGTGGTACGGTCGCCTACGAGCAGTACTTC
TRBD1	TRBJ1-2	TRBV6-5	NA	CASRSGTGKGYTF	TGTGCCAGCAGATCCGGGACAGGGAAGGGCTACACCTTC
TRBD1	TRBJ1-2	TRBV5-4	NA	CASSTTQPGGGGYTF	TGTGCCAGCAGCACAACTCAACCAGGGGGAGGCGGCTACACCTTC
NA	TRBJ2-2	TRBV4-3	NA	CASSQDAPRTGELFF	TGCGCCAGCAGCCAAGACGCCCCTCGGACCGGGGAGCTGTTTTTT
TRBD1	TRBJ2-7	TRBV18	once	CASSRDSNYEQYF	TGTGCCAGCTCACGGGACAGTAACTACGAGCAGTACTTC
TRBD1	TRBJ2-2	TRBV2	NA	CASRAGGRDTGELFF	TGTGCCAGCAGAGCAGGGGGCCGGGACACCGGGGAGCTGTTTTTT
NA	TRBJ2-3	TRBV7-2	NA	CASSEITDTQYF	TGTGCCAGCAGCGAGATAACCGATACGCAGTATTTT
TRBD2	TRBJ2-2	TRBV5-4	NA	CASSKVAGGGSGELFF	TGTGCCAGCAGCAAAGTAGCGGGGGGGGGTTCCGGGGAGCTGTTTTTT
TRBD1	TRBJ1-1	TRBV4-1	NA	CASSQDAGGTTEAFF	TGCGCCAGCAGCCAGGACGCAGGGGGCACGACTGAAGCTTTCTTT
TRBD2	TRBJ2-1	TRBV27	NA	CAIRTSGKHNEQFF	TGTGCCATTCGGACTAGCGGGAAACACAATGAGCAGTTCTTC
TRBD2	TRBJ2-7	TRBV7-3	once	CASSLSGGGGYEQYF	TGTGCCAGCAGCTTAAGTGGCGGGGGGGGCTACGAGCAGTACTTC
TRBD2	TRBJ2-3	TRBV7-2	few	CASSRAGGGTYTQYF	TGTGCCAGCAGCCGAGCGGGAGGGGGCACTTATACGCAGTATTTT
TRBD2	TRBJ2-3	TRBV7-2	NA	CASSPRGASTDTQYF	TGTGCCAGCAGCCCGCGGGGGGCCTCCACAGATACGCAGTATTTT
NA	TRBJ1-1	TRBV13	NA	CASSLEARHGAFF	TGTGCCAGCAGCTTAGAGGCTAGGCATGGAGCTTTCTTT
TRBD2	TRBJ2-3	TRBV5-1	NA	CASSHGGGGADTQYF	TGCGCCAGCAGCCACGGCGGGGGGGGCGCGGATACGCAGTATTTT